The rows below give T cell receptor beta chains drawn from one sample of a study of blood T cell repertoires in COVID-19. Generated by immunoSEQ multiplex PCR, the TCRdb table keeps only in-frame clones and is missing some. Of approximately 220,000 clones listed, around nine tenths are singletons. The specimen was peripheral blood. All receptors come from a man aged 55 to 69 with acute or convalescent COVID-19. CDR3s include the opening cysteine and the closing phenylalanine or tryptophan. The D gene is left open where the match is weak. A clone size is listed for some rows: how often the clone was seen (once, few, many), or a class if it is expanded.

D gene: .
V gene: TRBV28
clone size: .
J gene: TRBJ1-5
CDR3 DNA: TGTGCCAGCAGTTTAGGGGGGAACTTAGCCAATCAGCCCCAGCATTTT
CDR3 protein: CASSLGGNLANQPQHF

D gene: TRBD2
V gene: TRBV4-2
clone size: .
J gene: TRBJ2-3
CDR3 DNA: TGTGCCAGCAGCGAAACGACTAGCGGGGGGGCCTTCTCTAGCACAGATACGCAGTATTTT
CDR3 protein: CASSETTSGGAFSSTDTQYF

D gene: TRBD2
V gene: TRBV5-4
clone size: .
J gene: TRBJ2-7
CDR3 DNA: TGTGCCAGCAGCTCTCCCCAGCGGGGGGGTTCCTACGAGCAGTACTTC
CDR3 protein: CASSSPQRGGSYEQYF

D gene: .
V gene: TRBV2
clone size: .
J gene: TRBJ2-1
CDR3 DNA: TGTGCCAGCAGTGGGCAGGGTAGGGTCAATGAGCAGTTCTTC
CDR3 protein: CASSGQGRVNEQFF

D gene: .
V gene: TRBV18
clone size: .
J gene: TRBJ2-6
CDR3 DNA: TGTGCCAGCTCACCAGTTCAAAGCGCCTTCTCTGGGGCCAACGTCCTGACTTTC
CDR3 protein: CASSPVQSAFSGANVLTF

D gene: .
V gene: TRBV6-5
clone size: .
J gene: TRBJ1-3
CDR3 DNA: TGTGCCAGCAGTTACGGCGGAGGGTCTGGAAACACCATATATTTT
CDR3 protein: CASSYGGGSGNTIYF

D gene: .
V gene: TRBV3-1/TRBV3-2
clone size: .
J gene: TRBJ2-7
CDR3 DNA: TGTGCCAGCAGCCAGTCAGGGGACACCTACGAGCAGTACTTC
CDR3 protein: CASSQSGDTYEQYF

D gene: TRBD1
V gene: TRBV18
clone size: .
J gene: TRBJ1-2
CDR3 DNA: TGTGCCAGCTCACCGGGACAGGGCACTTCTGTTAACTATGGCTACACCTTC
CDR3 protein: CASSPGQGTSVNYGYTF

D gene: .
V gene: TRBV6-2/TRBV6-3
clone size: .
J gene: TRBJ2-3
CDR3 DNA: TGTGCCAGCAGTTCTACTCGAGCTAGCTGGAGCACAGATACGCAGTATTTT
CDR3 protein: CASSSTRASWSTDTQYF

D gene: TRBD2
V gene: TRBV20-1
clone size: few
J gene: TRBJ2-3
CDR3 DNA: TGCAGTGCTAGTCTCAGCGGGGGGTTTGGAGATACGCAGTATTTT
CDR3 protein: CSASLSGGFGDTQYF

D gene: .
V gene: TRBV7-3
clone size: .
J gene: TRBJ2-6
CDR3 DNA: TGTGCCAGCCGCTCTGGGGCCAACGTCCTGACTTTC
CDR3 protein: CASRSGANVLTF

D gene: TRBD1
V gene: TRBV15
clone size: few
J gene: TRBJ1-5
CDR3 DNA: TGTGCCACCAGCATCCCTCTGGGACAGGGGCGTCAGCCCCAGCATTTT
CDR3 protein: CATSIPLGQGRQPQHF

D gene: .
V gene: TRBV7-9
clone size: .
J gene: TRBJ1-2
CDR3 DNA: TGTGCCAGCAGGACTCTGGGACAAGACTATGGCTACACCTTC
CDR3 protein: CASRTLGQDYGYTF

D gene: .
V gene: TRBV14
clone size: .
J gene: TRBJ1-1
CDR3 DNA: TGTGCCAGCAGCCAAGCAGGGGTCTTTATCACTGAAGCTTTCTTT
CDR3 protein: CASSQAGVFITEAFF

D gene: TRBD2
V gene: TRBV7-2
clone size: .
J gene: TRBJ2-2
CDR3 DNA: TGTGCCAGCAGAACGCCTAGCGGGGTTACCGGGGAGCTGTTTTTT
CDR3 protein: CASRTPSGVTGELFF

D gene: .
V gene: TRBV2
clone size: .
J gene: TRBJ1-5
CDR3 DNA: TGTGCCAGCCTCGACAGGCCGATGGGAAATCAGCCCCAGCATTTT
CDR3 protein: CASLDRPMGNQPQHF

D gene: .
V gene: TRBV6-2/TRBV6-3
clone size: once
J gene: TRBJ1-5
CDR3 DNA: TGTGCCAGCAGTTACTCACGGGGGTACGATAGCAATCAGCCCCAGCATTTT
CDR3 protein: CASSYSRGYDSNQPQHF

D gene: TRBD2
V gene: TRBV7-3
clone size: .
J gene: TRBJ2-1
CDR3 DNA: TGTGCCAGCAGCCCCCAGGGGACTAGGGGTCACAATGAGCAGTTCTTC
CDR3 protein: CASSPQGTRGHNEQFF

D gene: .
V gene: TRBV27
clone size: once
J gene: TRBJ2-7
CDR3 DNA: TGTGCCAGCAGAGAAGGAGGGGCCGCCTACGAGCAGTACTTC
CDR3 protein: CASREGGAAYEQYF

D gene: .
V gene: TRBV5-6
clone size: .
J gene: TRBJ1-6
CDR3 DNA: TGTGCCAGCAGCCTGGACGGACTGAGCTCCTATAATTCACCCCTCCACTTT
CDR3 protein: CASSLDGLSSYNSPLHF

D gene: .
V gene: TRBV9
clone size: .
J gene: TRBJ1-1
CDR3 DNA: TGTGCCAGCAGCCCGGGCGGGTCCAGGAACACTGAAGCTTTCTTT
CDR3 protein: CASSPGGSRNTEAFF

D gene: TRBD2
V gene: TRBV5-1
clone size: .
J gene: TRBJ2-5
CDR3 DNA: TGCGCCAGCAGCCTCCCGACTAGCGGGGGCGCCGGGGAGACCCAGTACTTC
CDR3 protein: CASSLPTSGGAGETQYF

D gene: .
V gene: TRBV5-6
clone size: .
J gene: TRBJ2-4
CDR3 DNA: TGTGCCAGCAGCTTGGGAAGTTCATTAGCGGACATTCAGTACTTC
CDR3 protein: CASSLGSSLADIQYF

D gene: TRBD1
V gene: TRBV18
clone size: once
J gene: TRBJ1-2
CDR3 DNA: TGTGCCAGCTCACCCCGGACAGGGGCTCTGGGCTACACCTTC
CDR3 protein: CASSPRTGALGYTF

D gene: TRBD1
V gene: TRBV7-6
clone size: .
J gene: TRBJ1-5
CDR3 DNA: TGTGCCAGCAGCTCGACAGGGGGAGGCAGCAATCAGCCCCAGCATTTT
CDR3 protein: CASSSTGGGSNQPQHF

D gene: TRBD1
V gene: TRBV4-1
clone size: .
J gene: TRBJ1-6
CDR3 DNA: TGCGCCAGCAGCCACACCCCGGGACAGGGGGCGCAGACCTATAATTCACCCCTCCACTTT
CDR3 protein: CASSHTPGQGAQTYNSPLHF

D gene: .
V gene: TRBV3-1/TRBV3-2
clone size: .
J gene: TRBJ2-7
CDR3 DNA: TGTGCCAGCAGCCCGTGGGGGGACTACGAGCAGTACTTC
CDR3 protein: CASSPWGDYEQYF

D gene: TRBD2
V gene: TRBV7-2
clone size: .
J gene: TRBJ2-1
CDR3 DNA: TGTGCCAGCAGCTTGTCCGAGACTAGCGGGGGGGGGAATGAGCAGTTCTTC
CDR3 protein: CASSLSETSGGGNEQFF

D gene: TRBD1
V gene: TRBV4-2
clone size: .
J gene: TRBJ1-1
CDR3 DNA: TGTGCCAGCAGCCAAACGACAGGGAAGGCGATGAACACTGAAGCTTTCTTT
CDR3 protein: CASSQTTGKAMNTEAFF

D gene: TRBD1
V gene: TRBV11-3
clone size: .
J gene: TRBJ2-2
CDR3 DNA: TGTGCCAGCAGCCCTGGGACAGAGCGCACCGGGGAGCTGTTTTTT
CDR3 protein: CASSPGTERTGELFF

D gene: TRBD1
V gene: TRBV2
clone size: once
J gene: TRBJ1-2
CDR3 DNA: TGTGCCAGCACCCGAGGGGGACAGGGGTCCTATGGCTACACCTTC
CDR3 protein: CASTRGGQGSYGYTF

D gene: TRBD2
V gene: TRBV3-1/TRBV3-2
clone size: .
J gene: TRBJ2-7
CDR3 DNA: TGTGCCAGCAGCCAGTTAGCGGGGCAGGGCGAGCAGTACTTC
CDR3 protein: CASSQLAGQGEQYF

D gene: .
V gene: TRBV5-4
clone size: once
J gene: TRBJ1-5
CDR3 DNA: TGTGCCAGCAGCCTACGGGACACCCGAAATCAGCCCCAGCATTTT
CDR3 protein: CASSLRDTRNQPQHF